These 23 T cell receptor beta chains were all obtained from the same sample, sequenced in a study of blood T cells in healthy people across ages. Using a J-beta primer mix together with a sample-barcoded 5' primer, a second PCR was run for roughly 6 to 11 cycles. Each CDR3 protein is one row after TCRdb ran MiXCR on the 5' RACE reads. The sample lists 1,100,000 or so distinct CDR3 sequences; 35% to 50% were seen once. Source material: blood. The receptors shown here come from an older woman in good health.

The V and J genes are TRBV5-1 and TRBJ2-3; 9 nucleotides match TRBD1. Trimming took 4 bases from V and 4 from J; bases not matched to a gene: 7. Germline V lookup: CDR1 SGHRS, CDR2 YFSETQ. The CDR3 sequence is 15 residues long. The CDR3 DNA reads as TGCGCCAGCAGCCAACAGGGGGCAGGGGCAGATACGCAGTATTTT. Encoded protein: CASSQQGAGADTQYF.

CDR3 in DNA: TGTGCCAGCAGCTACCTAACAGGGGCAACTAATGAAAAACTGTTTTTT. This gives the protein CASSYLTGATNEKLFF. The chain recombines TRBV5-6 with TRBJ1-4, with 7 bases lining up with TRBD1. CDR3 length: 16 residues. Germline CDR1 is SGHDT and CDR2 is YYEEEE. The J segment lost 0 bases and the V segment lost 3 bases, leaving 5 bases of the junction unmatched.

The chain recombines TRBV7-9 with TRBJ2-1; D perhaps matches TRBD2 (5 bases). This CDR3 has 15 amino acids. Deletions cut 5 bases from V and 5 bases from J, with 16 bases between. CDR1 is SEHNR, CDR2 FQNEAQ, per germline (reference sequence). The CDR3 region has the DNA TGTGCCAGCAGCCCCATCGGGGAACACGACAATGAGCAGTTCTTC. Protein sequence: CASSPIGEHDNEQFF. The whole variable domain, filled in from reference TRBV7-9 and TRBJ2-1, reads DTGVSQNPRHKITKRGQNVTFRCDPISEHNRLYWYRQTLGQGPEFLTYFQNEAQLEKSRLLSDRFSAERPKGSFSTLEIQRTEQGDSAMYLCASSPIGEHDNEQFFGPGTRLTVL.

This chain joins TRBV20-1 and TRBJ2-1; D gene ambiguous. Trimming removed 2 bases at V and 6 bases at J, with 8 bases between. The CDR3 has 12 residues. Germline CDR1 reads DFQATT; CDR2 reads SNEGSKA (reference sequence). CDR3 DNA: TGCAGTGCTAGACAGGTCCTCAATGAGCAGTTCTTC. Translating gives CSARQVLNEQFF.

The CDR3 coding sequence is TGCAGTGCTAGAGATGAGGGCGGGGGGTTCCAAGAGACCCAGTACTTC. Its translation: CSARDEGGGFQETQYF. The chain carries TRBV20-1 and TRBJ2-7; 8 nucleotides align to TRBD2. Gene TRBJ2-5 matches the end of the DNA better, so the J call may be wrong. The CDR3 is made up of 16 amino acids. The germline V gene has CDR1 DFQATT and CDR2 SNEGSKA (reference sequence).

Only a few counts were recorded for this clonotype. J is TRBJ2-1 and V is TRBV2; D gene uncertain. V was cut by 6 bases and J by 10 bases, with 10 bases left in between. Per germline, CDR1 SNHLY and CDR2 FYNNEI. The CDR3 runs 11 residues. CDR3 DNA sequence: TGTGCCAGCAGGGATACGGGCGAGCAGTTCTTC. Residues: CASRDTGEQFF.

V usage is TRBV25-1 and J usage is TRBJ2-5; TRBD2 matches 9 bases. Germline CDR1 and CDR2: MGHDK and SYGVNS. This CDR3 comprises 16 residues. J gave up 5 bases and V 3 bases, and 10 bases lay outside the gene matches. The CDR3 protein is CASSDSGRTAVETQYF. CDR3 sequence (DNA): TGTGCCAGCAGTGACAGCGGGAGGACGGCAGTGGAGACCCAGTACTTC.

This clonotype has more than one count but fewer than ten. CDR3: CASSVATGQETQYF. The CDR3 DNA sequence: TGTGCCAGCAGCGTAGCAACAGGGCAAGAGACCCAGTACTTC. The V and J genes are TRBV9 and TRBJ2-5; a possible D gene is TRBD1 (6 bases). V was clipped by 0 bases and J by 2 bases, with 8 bases between them. The CDR3 is 14 residues long. CDR1 is SGDLS, CDR2 YYNGEE, per germline.

This chain uses TRBV5-8 with TRBJ2-1; 8 bases map to TRBD2. The trim removed 3 bases at V and 8 bases at J, leaving 10 bases unmatched. CDR1 is SGHTS and CDR2 is YDEGEE in the germline V gene. The CDR3 spans 15 residues. The CDR3 loop reads CASSSGGERRDEQFF. CDR3 bases: TGTGCCAGCAGCTCGGGGGGGGAACGACGCGATGAGCAGTTCTTC.

This rearrangement joins TRBV6-1 to TRBJ2-1; 12 bases match TRBD2. CDR3 size: 16 residues. J was trimmed by 2 bases and V by 6 bases; bases with no gene match: 5. The germline V gene has CDR1 MNHNS and CDR2 SASEGT. In DNA, the CDR3 is TGTGCCAGCAGAGAACGGACTAGCGGGGCCTACAATGAGCAGTTCTTC. It specifies CASRERTSGAYNEQFF.

The chain carries TRBV5-1 and TRBJ2-4; TRBD1 agrees at 7 bases. The germline V gene has CDR1 SGHRS and CDR2 YFSETQ. The CDR3 runs to 14 residues. Trimming took 5 bases from V and 13 from J; bases not matched to a gene: 15. Here the CDR3 DNA reads TGCGCCAGCAGACCGGGACAGCTAGCCTACGGGCAGTACTTC. Its protein product is CASRPGQLAYGQYF.

The chain uses TRBV12-3 or TRBV12-4 and TRBJ2-1; no reliable D call. This CDR3 has 12 amino acids. V was trimmed by 6 bases and J by 7 bases, leaving 10 bases between them. CDR3 loop: CASSGELNEQFF. CDR3 DNA sequence: TGTGCCAGCAGCGGAGAATTAAATGAGCAGTTCTTC.

This clonotype was seen only a few times. This chain joins TRBV30 and TRBJ1-5, with D possibly matching TRBD1 (6 bases). Germline V gene data show CDR1 as GTSNPN and CDR2 as SVGIG (reference sequence). V lost 4 bases to trimming and J lost 5 bases, with 15 bases between them. The CDR3 runs 14 residues. The CDR3 sequence: CAWTSGGRDQPQHF. CDR3 coding DNA: TGTGCCTGGACCAGTGGGGGGCGCGATCAGCCCCAGCATTTT.

This chain connects TRBV6-1 to TRBJ2-5, with 11 positions matching TRBD1. Germline CDR1 reads MNHNS; CDR2 reads SASEGT. J gave up 4 bases and V 8 bases, and 9 bases lay outside the gene matches. This CDR3 contains 15 residues. This CDR3 is CASGWTGGAGETQYF. The DNA for the CDR3 is TGTGCCAGCGGATGGACAGGGGGCGCGGGAGAGACCCAGTACTTC.

Of note for this clonotype: Compared with germline, one end of the junction differs, possibly owing to a read error. V and J are TRBV2 and TRBJ2-2; D ambiguous. CDR1 and CDR2 from the germline V gene are SNHLY and FYNNEI. CDR3 length: 13 residues. CDR3 coding DNA: TGTGCCAGCAGTCGAGTGAACGCCGGGGAGCTGTTTTTT. Its translation: CASSRVNAGELFF.

This clonotype was counted between two and nine times. The chain uses TRBV29-1 and TRBJ2-3, with a tentative D call TRBD2 (5 bases). Trimming removed 5 bases from V and 3 bases from J, with 9 bases in between. The germline V gene has CDR1 SQVTM and CDR2 ANQGSEA. This CDR3 region has 12 residues. CDR3 loop: CSVRETTDTQYF. The CDR3 DNA reads TGCAGCGTTCGGGAAACGACAGATACGCAGTATTTT.

The chain recombines TRBV20-1 with TRBJ2-7; 7 bases agree with TRBD1. V was clipped by 5 bases and J by 2 bases; unmatched bases: 12. From germline, CDR1 is DFQATT and CDR2 SNEGSKA (reference sequence). CDR3 length: 15 amino acids. CDR3: CSAHSPGQSPYEQYF. DNA for the CDR3: TGCAGTGCTCACAGTCCGGGACAGAGCCCCTACGAGCAGTACTTC.

Many counts were recorded for this clonotype. J is TRBJ2-3 and V is TRBV12-3 or TRBV12-4; no clear D gene. This CDR3 is built from 11 residues. Deletions cut 10 bases from V and 3 bases from J, with 8 bases between. CDR3 bases: TGTGCCACCGGAGAGACAGATACGCAGTATTTT. It codes for CATGETDTQYF.

This rearrangement joins TRBV27 to TRBJ2-5; possibly TRBD2 for D (6 bases). The V and J ends lost 6 bases and 5 bases respectively, with 13 bases between them. There are 13 residues in the CDR3. CDR1 is MNHEY, CDR2 SMNVEV, per germline (reference sequence). As DNA, the CDR3 is TGTGCCAGCAGGACCAGCGGGTTTGAGACCCAGTACTTC. Protein product: CASRTSGFETQYF.

This clonotype was picked up a small number of times. The gene calls are TRBV20-1 and TRBJ2-1; the match to TRBD2 covers 11 bases. This CDR3 region has 14 residues. Germline CDR1 is DFQATT and CDR2 is SNEGSKA (reference sequence). The junction had 2 bases not matched to a gene; V was cut back by 3 bases and J by 4 bases. The CDR3 DNA reads as TGCAGTGCTAGGGGACTAGCGGAATACAATGAGCAGTTCTTC. It specifies CSARGLAEYNEQFF.

The chain carries TRBV29-1 and TRBJ2-4, with D unclear. Germline V lookup: CDR1 SQVTM, CDR2 ANQGSEA. The CDR3 has 13 amino acids. V was cut by 7 bases and J by 3 bases, with 13 bases left in between. The CDR3 region is CSAEISGKNIQYF. In DNA form, the CDR3 reads TGCAGCGCGGAGATTTCGGGCAAAAACATTCAGTACTTC.

The V call is TRBV12-3 or TRBV12-4, the J call TRBJ2-4; no clear D gene. The DNA end favors TRBJ2-7, so the J call may be wrong. The CDR3 runs 14 residues. CDR3 protein: CASSFRALSYEQYF. Written as DNA, the CDR3 is TGTGCCAGCAGTTTTAGGGCCCTCTCCTACGAGCAGTACTTC.

The genes are TRBV4-2 and TRBJ2-2; 7 bases agree with TRBD2. This CDR3 is built from 17 residues. CDR1 and CDR2 (germline): LGHNA, YNFKEQ. V dropped 1 base and J dropped 3; count of bases not matched to a gene: 8. For the CDR3, the DNA is TGTGCCAGCAGCCAAGCATTACCAGCGGGACACACCGGGGAGCTGTTTTTT. Its translation is CASSQALPAGHTGELFF.